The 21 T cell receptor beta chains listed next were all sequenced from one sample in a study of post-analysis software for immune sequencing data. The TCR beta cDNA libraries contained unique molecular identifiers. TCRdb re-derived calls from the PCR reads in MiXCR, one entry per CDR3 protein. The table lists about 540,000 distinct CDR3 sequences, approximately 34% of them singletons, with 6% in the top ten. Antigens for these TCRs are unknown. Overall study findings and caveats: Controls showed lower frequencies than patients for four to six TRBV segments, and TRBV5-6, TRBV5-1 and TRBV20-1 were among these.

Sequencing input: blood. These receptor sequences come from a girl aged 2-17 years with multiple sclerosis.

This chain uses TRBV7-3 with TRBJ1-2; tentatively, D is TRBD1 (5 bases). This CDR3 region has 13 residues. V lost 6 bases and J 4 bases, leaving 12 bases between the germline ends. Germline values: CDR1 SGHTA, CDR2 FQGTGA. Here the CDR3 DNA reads TGTGCCAGCAGTCAGGGACGGAGCTATGGCTACACCTTC. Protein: CASSQGRSYGYTF.

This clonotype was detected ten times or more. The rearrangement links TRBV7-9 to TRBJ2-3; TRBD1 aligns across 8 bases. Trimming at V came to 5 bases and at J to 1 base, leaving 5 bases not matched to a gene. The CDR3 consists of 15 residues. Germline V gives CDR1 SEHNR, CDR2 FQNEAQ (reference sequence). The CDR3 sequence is CASSPTGVGTDTQYF. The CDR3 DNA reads TGTGCCAGCAGCCCGACAGGGGTTGGCACAGATACGCAGTATTTT.

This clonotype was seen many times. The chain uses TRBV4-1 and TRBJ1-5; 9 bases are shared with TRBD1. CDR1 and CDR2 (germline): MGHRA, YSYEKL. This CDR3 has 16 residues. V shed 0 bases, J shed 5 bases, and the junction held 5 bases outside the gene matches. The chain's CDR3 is CASSQDGTGRDQPQHF. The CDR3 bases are TGCGCCAGCAGCCAAGATGGGACAGGGCGGGATCAGCCCCAGCATTTT.

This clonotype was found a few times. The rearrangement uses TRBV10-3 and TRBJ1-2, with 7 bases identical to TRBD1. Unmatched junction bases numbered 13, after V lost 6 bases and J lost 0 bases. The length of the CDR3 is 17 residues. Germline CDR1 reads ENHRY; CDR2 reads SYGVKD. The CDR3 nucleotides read TGTGCCATCAGGAAGAGGGACAGACCCTCTACTAACTATGGCTACACCTTC. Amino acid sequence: CAIRKRDRPSTNYGYTF.

The CDR3 DNA is TGCAGTGCTAGAGTAGGGACAGGGGGAACTGAAGCTTTCTTT. Protein sequence: CSARVGTGGTEAFF. The V and J genes are TRBV20-1 and TRBJ1-1; 11 nucleotides align to TRBD1. The CDR3 has 14 residues. Unmatched junction bases numbered 3, after V lost 1 base and J lost 5 bases. Per germline, CDR1 DFQATT and CDR2 SNEGSKA (reference sequence).

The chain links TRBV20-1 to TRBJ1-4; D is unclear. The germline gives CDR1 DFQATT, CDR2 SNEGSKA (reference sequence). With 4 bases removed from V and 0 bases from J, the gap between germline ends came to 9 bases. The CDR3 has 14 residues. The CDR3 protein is CSATTEATNEKLFF. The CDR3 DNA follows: TGCAGTGCTACGACCGAAGCAACTAATGAAAAACTGTTTTTT.

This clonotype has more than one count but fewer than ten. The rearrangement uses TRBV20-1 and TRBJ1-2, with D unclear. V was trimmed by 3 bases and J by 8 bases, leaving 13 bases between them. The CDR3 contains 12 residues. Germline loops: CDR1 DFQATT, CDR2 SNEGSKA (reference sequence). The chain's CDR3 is CSASRYPEGYTF. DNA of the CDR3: TGCAGTGCTAGCCGGTATCCTGAGGGCTACACCTTC.

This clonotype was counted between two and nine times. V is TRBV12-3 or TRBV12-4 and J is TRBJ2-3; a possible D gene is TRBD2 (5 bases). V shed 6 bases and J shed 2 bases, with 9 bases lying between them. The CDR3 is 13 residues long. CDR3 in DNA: TGTGCCAGCAGCCGCGACTACACAGATACGCAGTATTTT. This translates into CASSRDYTDTQYF.

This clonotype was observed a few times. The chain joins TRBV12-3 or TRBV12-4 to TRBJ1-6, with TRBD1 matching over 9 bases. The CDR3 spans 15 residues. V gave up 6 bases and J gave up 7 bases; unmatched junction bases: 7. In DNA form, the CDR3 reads TGTGCCAGCAGCTTACAGGGGGCGAGGAATTCACCCCTCCACTTT. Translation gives CASSLQGARNSPLHF.

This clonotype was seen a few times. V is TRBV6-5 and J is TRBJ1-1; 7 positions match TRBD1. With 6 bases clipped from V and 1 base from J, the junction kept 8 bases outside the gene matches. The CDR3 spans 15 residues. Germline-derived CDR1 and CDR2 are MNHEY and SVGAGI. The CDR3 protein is CASSQDRDRNTEAFF. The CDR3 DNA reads TGTGCCAGCAGCCAAGACAGGGACCGGAACACTGAAGCTTTCTTT.

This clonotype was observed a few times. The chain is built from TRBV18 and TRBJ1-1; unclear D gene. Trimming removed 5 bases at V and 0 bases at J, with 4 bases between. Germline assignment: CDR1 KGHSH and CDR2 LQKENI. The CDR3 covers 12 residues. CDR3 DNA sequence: TGTGCCAGCTCAGCCCTGAACACTGAAGCTTTCTTT. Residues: CASSALNTEAFF.

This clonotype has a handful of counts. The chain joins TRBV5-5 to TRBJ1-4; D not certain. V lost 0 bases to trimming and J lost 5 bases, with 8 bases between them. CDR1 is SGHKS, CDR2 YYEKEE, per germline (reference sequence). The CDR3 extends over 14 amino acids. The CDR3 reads CASSLGRANEKLFF. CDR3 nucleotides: TGTGCCAGCAGCTTGGGTCGAGCGAATGAAAAACTGTTTTTT.

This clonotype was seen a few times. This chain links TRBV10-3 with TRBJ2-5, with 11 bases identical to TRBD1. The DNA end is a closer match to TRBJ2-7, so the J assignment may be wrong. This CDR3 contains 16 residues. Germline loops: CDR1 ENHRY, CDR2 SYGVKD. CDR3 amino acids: CAISGRPGTGGYEQYF. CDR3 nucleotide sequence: TGTGCCATCAGTGGTCGCCCCGGGACAGGGGGTTACGAGCAGTACTTC.

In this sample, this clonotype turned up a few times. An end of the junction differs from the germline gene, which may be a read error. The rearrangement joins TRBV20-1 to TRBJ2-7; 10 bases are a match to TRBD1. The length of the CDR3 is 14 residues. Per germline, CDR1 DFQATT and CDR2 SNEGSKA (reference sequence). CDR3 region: CSAGETGGTYEQYF. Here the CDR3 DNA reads TGCAGTGCTGGAGAGACAGGGGGCACCTACGAGCAGTACTTC.

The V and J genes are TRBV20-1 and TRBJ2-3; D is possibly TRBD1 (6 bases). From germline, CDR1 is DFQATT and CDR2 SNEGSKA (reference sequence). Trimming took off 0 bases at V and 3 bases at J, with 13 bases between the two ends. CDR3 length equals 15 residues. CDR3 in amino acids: CSARDFRQGTDTQYF. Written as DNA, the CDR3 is TGCAGTGCTAGAGATTTTCGGCAGGGGACAGATACGCAGTATTTT.

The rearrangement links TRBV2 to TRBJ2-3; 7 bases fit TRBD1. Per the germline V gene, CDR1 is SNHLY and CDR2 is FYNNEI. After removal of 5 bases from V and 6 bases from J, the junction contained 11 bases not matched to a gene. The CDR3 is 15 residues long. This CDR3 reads CASSMRTGGSDTQYF. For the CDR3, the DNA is TGTGCCAGCAGTATGAGGACAGGTGGTTCGGATACGCAGTATTTT.

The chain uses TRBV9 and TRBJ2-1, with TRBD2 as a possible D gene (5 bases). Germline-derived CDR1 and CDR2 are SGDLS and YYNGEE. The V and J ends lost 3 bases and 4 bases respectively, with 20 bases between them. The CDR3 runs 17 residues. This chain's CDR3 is CASSATSGAVLYNEQFF. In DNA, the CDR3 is TGTGCCAGCAGCGCAACCAGTGGAGCGGTTCTTTACAATGAGCAGTTCTTC. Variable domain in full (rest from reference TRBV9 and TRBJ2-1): DSGVTQTPKHLITATGQRVTLRCSPRSGDLSVYWYQQSLDQGLQFLIQYYNGEERAKGNILERFSAQQFPDLHSELNLSSLELGDSALYFCASSATSGAVLYNEQFFGPGTRLTVL.

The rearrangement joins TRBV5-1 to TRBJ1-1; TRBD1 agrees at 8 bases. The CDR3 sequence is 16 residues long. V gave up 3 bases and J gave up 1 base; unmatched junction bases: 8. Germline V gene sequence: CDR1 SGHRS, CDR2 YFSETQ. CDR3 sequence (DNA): TGCGCCAGCAGCTACCGTCCCGGGACAGGGAACACTGAAGCTTTCTTT. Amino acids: CASSYRPGTGNTEAFF.

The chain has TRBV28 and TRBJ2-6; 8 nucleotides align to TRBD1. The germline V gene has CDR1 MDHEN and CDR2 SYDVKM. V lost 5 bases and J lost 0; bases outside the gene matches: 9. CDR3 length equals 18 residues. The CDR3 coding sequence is TGTGCCAGCAGTCTAGACACAGGGGGGAACTCTGGGGCCAACGTCCTGACTTTC. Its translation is CASSLDTGGNSGANVLTF.

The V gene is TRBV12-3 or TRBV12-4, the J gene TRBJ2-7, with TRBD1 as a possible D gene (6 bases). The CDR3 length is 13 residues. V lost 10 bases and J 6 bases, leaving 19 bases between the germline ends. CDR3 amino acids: CATTVSGVGEQYF. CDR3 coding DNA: TGTGCCACCACAGTTTCAGGGGTGGGCGAGCAGTACTTC.

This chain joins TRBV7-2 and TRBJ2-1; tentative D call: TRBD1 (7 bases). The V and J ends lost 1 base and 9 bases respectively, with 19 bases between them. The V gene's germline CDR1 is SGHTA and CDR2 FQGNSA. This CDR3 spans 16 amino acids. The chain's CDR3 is CASSLGDRGGITEQFF. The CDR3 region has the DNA TGTGCCAGCAGCTTAGGGGACAGAGGGGGGATCACTGAGCAGTTCTTC.